Following are 9 T cell receptor beta chains from one sample sequenced in a study of Ad26.COV2.S vaccination and SARS-CoV-2 variants. Assay used: immunoSEQ multiplex PCR; TCRdb lists only in-frame clones, some missing. Among over 110,000 clones listed, around 86% were seen once. Sequencing used peripheral blood, obtained after recovery from COVID-19. Receptor source: a human donor who had recovered from COVID-19.

This clone was recorded only once. One junction end does not reproduce the germline sequence, and a read error may be involved. The chain links TRBV6-2 or TRBV6-3 to TRBJ2-5, with a tentative D call TRBD2 (5 bases). Germline CDR1 MNHEY, CDR2 SVGEGT. This CDR3 region has 15 residues. In nucleotides, the CDR3 is TGTGCCAGCAGCTACTCCGGGGTTGGTAAAGAGACCCAGTACTTC. This encodes CASSYSGVGKETQYF.

The CDR3 DNA reads as TGTGCCAGCAGCTCGACTAGCGGGGGACGCCCGGGTACGCAGTATTTT. Translating gives CASSSTSGGRPGTQYF. V usage is TRBV13 and J usage is TRBJ2-3; 12 bases line up with TRBD2. V was pared by 4 bases and J by 8 bases, with 10 bases of the junction left unmatched. Germline assignment: CDR1 PRHDT and CDR2 FYEKMQ (reference sequence). There are 16 residues in the CDR3.

The V gene is TRBV13, the J gene TRBJ2-7; a possible D gene is TRBD1 (5 bases). The CDR3 has 13 amino acids. The germline CDR1 and CDR2 sequences are PRHDT and FYEKMQ (reference sequence). Trimming removed 5 bases at V and 4 bases at J, with 12 bases between. CDR3 amino acids: CASSPTVSYEQYF. The CDR3 DNA follows: TGTGCCAGCAGCCCGACAGTGAGTTACGAGCAGTACTTC.

V usage is TRBV24-1 and J usage is TRBJ2-7, with D possibly TRBD1 on 6 matching bases. The V and J ends lost 2 bases and 3 bases respectively, with 13 bases between them. The CDR3 extends over 15 amino acids. Germline V CDR1 and CDR2: KGHDR, SFDVKD. CDR3 sequence: CATSDSSLGHYEQYF. The CDR3 DNA reads as TGTGCCACCAGTGATTCATCACTGGGACACTACGAGCAGTACTTC.

V is TRBV7-8 and J is TRBJ2-7; 9 positions agree with TRBD1. This CDR3 spans 15 amino acids. The V gene end was trimmed by 5 bases and the J gene end by 7 bases; junction bases not matched to a gene: 12. Germline loops: CDR1 SGHVS, CDR2 FQNEAQ. CDR3 in amino acids: CASSRTGTGPGEQYF. The DNA for the CDR3 is TGTGCCAGCAGCCGTACCGGGACAGGGCCTGGGGAGCAGTACTTC.

This clone was detected only once. The rearrangement links TRBV5-6 to TRBJ1-1; D is undetermined. V dropped 2 bases and J dropped 0 bases, with 5 bases sitting between them. Germline CDR1 is SGHDT and CDR2 is YYEEEE. There are 13 residues in the CDR3. CDR3 residues: CASSLLVNTEAFF. For the CDR3, the DNA is TGTGCCAGCAGCTTACTGGTGAACACTGAAGCTTTCTTT.

This clone has only one observation. The rearrangement joins TRBV27 to TRBJ1-1; unclear D gene. The CDR3 spans 13 residues. The V end was cut by 5 bases, the J end by 8 bases, with 15 bases between. In germline, CDR1 is MNHEY, CDR2 SMNVEV (reference sequence). CDR3 sequence: CASSPTLGGEAFF. In DNA, the CDR3 is TGTGCCAGCAGTCCAACTCTCGGAGGGGAAGCTTTCTTT.

This sequence joins TRBV9 and TRBJ2-7; D gene unclear. The CDR3 is made up of 15 amino acids. With 0 bases removed from V and 2 bases from J, the gap between germline ends came to 12 bases. The germline CDR1 and CDR2 sequences are SGDLS and YYNGEE. The DNA for the CDR3 is TGTGCCAGCAGCGTAGACGGCGGTACCACCTACGAGCAGTACTTC. This encodes CASSVDGGTTYEQYF.

The V and J genes are TRBV13 and TRBJ1-4; tentatively, D is TRBD1 (5 bases). This CDR3 has 13 residues. V was trimmed by 5 bases and J by 12 bases, leaving 16 bases between them. Germline assignment: CDR1 PRHDT and CDR2 FYEKMQ (reference sequence). The CDR3 nucleotides read TGTGCCAGCAGCCCTTCCGGGACCAAGGAACTGTTTTTT. Its protein is CASSPSGTKELFF.